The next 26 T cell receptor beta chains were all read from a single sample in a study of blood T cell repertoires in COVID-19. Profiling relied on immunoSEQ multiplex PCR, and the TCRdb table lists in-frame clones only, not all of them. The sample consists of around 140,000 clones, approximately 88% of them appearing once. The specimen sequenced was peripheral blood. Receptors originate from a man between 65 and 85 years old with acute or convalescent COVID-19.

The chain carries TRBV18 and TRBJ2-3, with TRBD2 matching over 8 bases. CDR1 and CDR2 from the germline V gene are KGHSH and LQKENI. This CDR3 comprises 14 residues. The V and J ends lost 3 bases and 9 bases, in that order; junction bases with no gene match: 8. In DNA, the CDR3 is TGTGCCAGCTCACCGTCTAGCGGGTTATCCACGCAGTATTTT. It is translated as CASSPSSGLSTQYF.

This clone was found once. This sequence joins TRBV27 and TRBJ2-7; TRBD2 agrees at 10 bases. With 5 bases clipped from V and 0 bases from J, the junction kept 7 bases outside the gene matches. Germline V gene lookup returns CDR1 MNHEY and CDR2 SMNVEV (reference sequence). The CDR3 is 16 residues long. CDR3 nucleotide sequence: TGTGCCAGCAGTCCGTATAGCGGGAGGAGCTCCTACGAGCAGTACTTC. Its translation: CASSPYSGRSSYEQYF.

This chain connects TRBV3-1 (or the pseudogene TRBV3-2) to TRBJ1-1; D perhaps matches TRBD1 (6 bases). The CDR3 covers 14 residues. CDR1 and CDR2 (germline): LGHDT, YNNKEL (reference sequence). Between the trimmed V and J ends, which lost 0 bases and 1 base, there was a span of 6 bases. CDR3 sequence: CASSQEDRNTEAFF. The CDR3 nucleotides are TGTGCCAGCAGCCAAGAGGACAGGAACACTGAAGCTTTCTTT.

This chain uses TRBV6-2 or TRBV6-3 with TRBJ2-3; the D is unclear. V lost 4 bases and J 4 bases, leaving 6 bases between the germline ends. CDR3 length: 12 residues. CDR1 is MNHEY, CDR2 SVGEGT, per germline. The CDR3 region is CASSSLSDTQYF. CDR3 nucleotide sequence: TGTGCCAGCAGTTCTCTTTCAGATACGCAGTATTTT.

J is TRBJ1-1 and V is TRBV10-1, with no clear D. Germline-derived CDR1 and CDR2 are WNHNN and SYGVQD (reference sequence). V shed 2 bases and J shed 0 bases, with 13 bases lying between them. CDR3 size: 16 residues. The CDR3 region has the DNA TGCGCCAGCAGTGAGCGCCAGGCCCTCATGAACACTGAAGCTTTCTTT. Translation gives CASSERQALMNTEAFF.

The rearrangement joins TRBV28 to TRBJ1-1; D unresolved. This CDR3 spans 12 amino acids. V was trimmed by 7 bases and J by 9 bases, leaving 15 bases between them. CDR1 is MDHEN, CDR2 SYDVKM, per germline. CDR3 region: CASIKPPEKAFF. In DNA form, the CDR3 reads TGTGCCAGCATAAAGCCTCCGGAGAAAGCTTTCTTT.

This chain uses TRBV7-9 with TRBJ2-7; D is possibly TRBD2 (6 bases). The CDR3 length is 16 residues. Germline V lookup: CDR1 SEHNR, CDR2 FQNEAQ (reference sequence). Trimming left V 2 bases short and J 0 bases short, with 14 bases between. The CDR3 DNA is TGTGCCAGCAGCTTAATCTCTAGCGTTAACTCCTACGAGCAGTACTTC. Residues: CASSLISSVNSYEQYF. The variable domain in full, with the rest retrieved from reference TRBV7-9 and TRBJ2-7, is DTGVSQNPRHKITKRGQNVTFRCDPISEHNRLYWYRQTLGQGPEFLTYFQNEAQLEKSRLLSDRFSAERPKGSFSTLEIQRTEQGDSAMYLCASSLISSVNSYEQYFGPGTRLTVT.

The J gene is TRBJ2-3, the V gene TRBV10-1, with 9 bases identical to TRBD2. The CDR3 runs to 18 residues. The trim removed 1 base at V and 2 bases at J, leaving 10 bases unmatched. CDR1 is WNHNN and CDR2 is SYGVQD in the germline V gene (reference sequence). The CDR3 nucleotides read TGCGCCAGCAGTGAGTTAAGTAGCGGGGGAGCCTACACAGATACGCAGTATTTT. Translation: CASSELSSGGAYTDTQYF.

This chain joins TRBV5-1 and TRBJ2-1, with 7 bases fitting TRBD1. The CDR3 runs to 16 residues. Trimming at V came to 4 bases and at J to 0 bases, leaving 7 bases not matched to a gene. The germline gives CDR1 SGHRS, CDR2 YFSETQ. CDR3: CASSPLTGLSYNEQFF. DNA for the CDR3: TGCGCCAGCAGCCCCTTGACAGGGCTCTCCTACAATGAGCAGTTCTTC.

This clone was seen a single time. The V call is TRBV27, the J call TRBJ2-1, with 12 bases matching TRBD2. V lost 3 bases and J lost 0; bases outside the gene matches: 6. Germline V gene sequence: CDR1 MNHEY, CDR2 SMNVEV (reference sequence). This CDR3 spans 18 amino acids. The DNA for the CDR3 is TGTGCCAGCAGTTTTCTAGCGGGAGGGAGGAGCTCCTACAATGAGCAGTTCTTC. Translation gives CASSFLAGGRSSYNEQFF.

CDR3 residues: CASSLDGRGNGELFF. The CDR3 nucleotides read TGTGCCAGCAGCTTAGATGGCAGGGGGAACGGGGAGCTGTTTTTT. The V call is TRBV11-2, the J call TRBJ2-2; 7 nucleotides match TRBD1. This CDR3 region has 15 residues. V trimming: 0 bases; J trimming: 7 bases; junction bases outside the gene matches: 5. Germline CDR1 SGHAT, CDR2 FQNNGV.

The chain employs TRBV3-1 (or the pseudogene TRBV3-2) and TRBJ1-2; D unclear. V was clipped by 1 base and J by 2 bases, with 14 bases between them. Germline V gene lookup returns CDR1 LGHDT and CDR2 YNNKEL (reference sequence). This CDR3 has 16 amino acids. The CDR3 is CASSQARGPINYGYTF. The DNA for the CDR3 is TGTGCCAGCAGCCAAGCCCGCGGTCCAATAAACTATGGCTACACCTTC.

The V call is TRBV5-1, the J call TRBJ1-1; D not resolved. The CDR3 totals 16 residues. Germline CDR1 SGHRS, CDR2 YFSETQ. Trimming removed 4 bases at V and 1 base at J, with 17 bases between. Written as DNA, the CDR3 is TGCGCCAGCAGCCGAGCGTTGGGTATGGAGAACACTGAAGCTTTCTTT. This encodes CASSRALGMENTEAFF.

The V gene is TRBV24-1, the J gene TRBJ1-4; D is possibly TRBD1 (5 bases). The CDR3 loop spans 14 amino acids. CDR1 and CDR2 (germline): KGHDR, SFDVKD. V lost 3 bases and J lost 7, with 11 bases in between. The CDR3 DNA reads TGTGCCACCAGTGATGGGGGGAGGAGTGAAAAACTGTTTTTT. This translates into CATSDGGRSEKLFF.

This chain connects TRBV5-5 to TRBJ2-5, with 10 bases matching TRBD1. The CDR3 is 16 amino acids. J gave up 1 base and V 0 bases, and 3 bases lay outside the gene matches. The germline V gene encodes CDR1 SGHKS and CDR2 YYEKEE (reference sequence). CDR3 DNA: TGTGCCAGCAGCTTGGCAGGACAGGGGGTCCAAGAGACCCAGTACTTC. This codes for CASSLAGQGVQETQYF.

CDR3 sequence (DNA): TGTGCCAGCAGCTCGGGACAGACCTATAATTCACCCCTCCACTTT. It yields the protein CASSSGQTYNSPLHF. The chain uses TRBV7-9 and TRBJ1-6, with 7 nucleotides matching TRBD1. Looked up from germline, CDR1 is SEHNR and CDR2 is FQNEAQ (reference sequence). The junction had 2 bases not matched to a gene; V was cut back by 4 bases and J by 2 bases. The CDR3 has 15 residues.

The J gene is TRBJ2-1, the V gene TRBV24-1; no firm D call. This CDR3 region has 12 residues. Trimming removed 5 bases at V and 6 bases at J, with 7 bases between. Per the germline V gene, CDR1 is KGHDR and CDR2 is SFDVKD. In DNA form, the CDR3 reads TGTGCCACCAGTGGGGCAGTCAATGAGCAGTTCTTC. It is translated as CATSGAVNEQFF.

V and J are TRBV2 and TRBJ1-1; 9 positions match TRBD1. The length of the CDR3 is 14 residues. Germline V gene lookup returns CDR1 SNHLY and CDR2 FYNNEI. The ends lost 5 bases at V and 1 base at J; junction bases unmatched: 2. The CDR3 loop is CASSMGQGNTEAFF. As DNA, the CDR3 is TGTGCCAGCAGTATGGGACAGGGGAACACTGAAGCTTTCTTT. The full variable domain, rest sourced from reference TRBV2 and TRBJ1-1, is EPEVTQTPSHQVTQMGQEVILRCVPISNHLYFYWYRQILGQKVEFLVSFYNNEISEKSEIFDDQFSVERPDGSNFTLKIRSTKLEDSAMYFCASSMGQGNTEAFFGQGTRLTVV.

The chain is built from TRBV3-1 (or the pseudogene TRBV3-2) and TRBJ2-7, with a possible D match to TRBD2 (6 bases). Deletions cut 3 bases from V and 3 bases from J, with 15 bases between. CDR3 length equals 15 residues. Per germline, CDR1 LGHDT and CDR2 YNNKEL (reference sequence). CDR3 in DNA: TGTGCCAGCAGCCACCAGGCGTCCGGGGGCTACGAGCAGTACTTC. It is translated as CASSHQASGGYEQYF.

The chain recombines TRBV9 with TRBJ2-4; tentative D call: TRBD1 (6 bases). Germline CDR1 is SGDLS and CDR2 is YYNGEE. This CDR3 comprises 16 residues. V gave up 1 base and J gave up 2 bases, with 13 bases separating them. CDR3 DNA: TGTGCCAGCAGCGTAACCGTGGGACATTCCAAAAACATTCAGTACTTC. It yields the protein CASSVTVGHSKNIQYF.

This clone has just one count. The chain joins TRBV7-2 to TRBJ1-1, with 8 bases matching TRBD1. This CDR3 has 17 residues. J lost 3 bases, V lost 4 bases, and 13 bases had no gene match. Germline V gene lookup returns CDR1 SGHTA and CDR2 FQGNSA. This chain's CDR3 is CASSSRATGQGYTEAFF. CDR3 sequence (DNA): TGTGCCAGCAGCTCCCGCGCGACCGGACAGGGATACACTGAAGCTTTCTTT.

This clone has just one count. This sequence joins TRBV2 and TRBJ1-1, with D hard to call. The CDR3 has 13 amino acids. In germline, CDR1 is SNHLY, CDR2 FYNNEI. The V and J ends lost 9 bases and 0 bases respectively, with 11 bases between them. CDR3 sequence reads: CASTLTVNTEAFF. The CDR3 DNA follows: TGTGCCAGTACTCTCACGGTGAACACTGAAGCTTTCTTT.

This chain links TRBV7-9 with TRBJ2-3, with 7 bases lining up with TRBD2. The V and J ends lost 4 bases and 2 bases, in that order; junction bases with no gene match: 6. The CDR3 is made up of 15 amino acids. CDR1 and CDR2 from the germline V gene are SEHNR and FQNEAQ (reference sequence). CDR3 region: CASSSRLAVTDTQYF. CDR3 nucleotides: TGTGCCAGCAGCTCAAGACTAGCCGTCACAGATACGCAGTATTTT.

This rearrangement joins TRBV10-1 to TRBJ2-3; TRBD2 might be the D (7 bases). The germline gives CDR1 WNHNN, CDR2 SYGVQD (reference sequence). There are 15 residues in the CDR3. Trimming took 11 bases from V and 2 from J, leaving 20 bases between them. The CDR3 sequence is CAEGGGTYSTDTQYF. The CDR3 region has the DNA TGCGCCGAAGGGGGGGGGACCTATTCCACAGATACGCAGTATTTT.

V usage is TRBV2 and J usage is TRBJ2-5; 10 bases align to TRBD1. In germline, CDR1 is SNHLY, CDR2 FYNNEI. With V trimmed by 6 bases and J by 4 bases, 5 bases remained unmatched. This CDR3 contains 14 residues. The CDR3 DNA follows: TGTGCCAGCAGGCCCGGGACAGGGGTAGAGACCCAGTACTTC. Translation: CASRPGTGVETQYF. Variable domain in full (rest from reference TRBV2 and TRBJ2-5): EPEVTQTPSHQVTQMGQEVILRCVPISNHLYFYWYRQILGQKVEFLVSFYNNEISEKSEIFDDQFSVERPDGSNFTLKIRSTKLEDSAMYFCASRPGTGVETQYFGPGTRLLVL.

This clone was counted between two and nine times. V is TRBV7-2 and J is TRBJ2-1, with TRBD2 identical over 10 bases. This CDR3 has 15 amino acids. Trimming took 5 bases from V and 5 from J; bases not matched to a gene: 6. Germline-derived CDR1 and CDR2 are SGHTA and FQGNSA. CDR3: CASSPIAGGDNEQFF. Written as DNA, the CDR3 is TGTGCCAGCAGCCCGATAGCGGGAGGAGACAATGAGCAGTTCTTC.